The clone carrying this T cell receptor beta chain was seen just once. The record originates from a study of blood T cell repertoires in COVID-19. The CDR3 length is 16 residues. The V gene lost 1 base and the J gene lost 2 bases, with 12 bases spanning the gap. The germline gives CDR1 MGHRA, CDR2 YSYEKL. Generated by immunoSEQ multiplex PCR, the TCRdb table keeps only in-frame clones and is missing some. The repertoire holds under 200,000 clones, with 70% to 90% as singletons. Input material: PBMCs or T cells enriched from blood (not recorded which). V is TRBV4-1 and J is TRBJ1-5; perhaps TRBD1 as D (6 bases). The TCR sequence derives from a woman in her forties or fifties who had recovered from COVID-19. CDR3 in amino acids: CASSQAMAGGNQPQHF. The DNA for the CDR3 is TGCGCCAGCAGCCAAGCCATGGCAGGGGGCAATCAGCCCCAGCATTTT.